This T cell receptor (beta chain) was found in a study of persistence of HIV-infected CD4 T cells (dated by TCRdb to about 2020). Describing the broader study: The study isolated CMV- and HIV-1 Gag-responding CD4+ T cells from ART-treated individuals to examine antigen-driven clonal expansion of HIV-1-infected cells. Suppressive ART had been received by participants for a median of roughly eight years. Peripheral blood samples of up to about 200 mL were obtained at multiple time points, with the exception of two participants, for whom leukapheresis was performed at a single time point. The clonality of all cells in each sorted population was measured by TCRbeta sequencing, and the clonality of infected cells was measured by proviral sequencing. The TCR cluster analysis across participants included roughly eight participants for CMV and about 7 participants for Gag.

The germline V gene encodes CDR1 LNHDA and CDR2 SQIVND (reference sequence). For this chain, trimming is 6 bases at the V end and 7 bases at the J end, and the number of junction bases without a gene match is 5. The CDR3 covers 14 residues, taking in both the cysteine and the phenylalanine. The read is trimmed to its CDR3 DNA, 42 bases read in frame from base 1. The immunoSEQ hsTCRB assay version 4, run in survey mode, was used to sequence TCRbeta repertoires from genomic DNA. For TCRbeta sequencing, genomic DNA was diluted to 10 ng/uL, and up to 1 ug was used per sample. The original pipeline was this. TCRbeta data analysis was done in ImmunoSeq Analyzer 3.0, and diversity was calculated on productive nucleotide rearrangements. Lower-bound TCR diversity was estimated with the improved Chao index, and clonality with the Gini coefficient using the Immunarch R package. Different nucleotide rearrangements encoding the same CDR3beta amino acid sequence were counted as distinct clonotypes. TCRbeta sequences significantly enriched in antigen-responding cells relative to anti-CD3/anti-CD28-activated cells were identified by differential abundance analysis. GLIPH2 grouped TCRs by predicted peptide-MHC specificity, both within each participant and across combined participant data sets. TCRdb's version of the immuneACCESS table is confined to in-frame rearrangements and falls short of the full clone set. An unresolved V gene accounts for under half of the shortfall where checked; the remainder is of unknown origin. For V, J and clone size, that table is used; D and trimming come from the DNA. In all, the sample holds about 36,000 clones, and more than 70% of those were seen once. Clones ranked in the top ten supply roughly 5.4% of the sample.

Remarks on this clone: Its binding antigen is unknown. Base-call qualities are not available, and no considerably larger clone is one nucleotide away.

The sample's treatment or condition, from its label and the paper: suppressive antiretroviral therapy. A pool of overlapping HIV-1 Gag 15-mer peptides was used at around 1 ug per peptide per mL for cell stimulation. Memory populations depleted of antigen-responding cells were obtained by sorting nonresponding CD40L-negative CD69-negative CD45RO-high memory CD4+ T cells. Participants were HIV-1-infected adults who started suppressive ART during chronic infection. For at least 4 years, participants had undetectable plasma HIV-1 RNA, below 50 copies/mL. To be included, participants needed a CD4+ T cell count above 400 cells/uL and a positive CMV serology. Before stimulation, PBMCs were isolated using density centrifugation and then depleted of CD8+ T cells. CD8-depleted PBMCs were stimulated for more than 15 hours with anti-CD28/CD49d costimulation, CD40-blocking antibody and enfuvirtide to prevent new infections. Cell sorting was performed on a Beckman Coulter MoFlo Legacy or XDP sorter, and dead cells were excluded with propidium iodide. Genomic DNA was extracted using the QIAamp DNA Mini Kit for samples with more than one million cells and using the Quick-DNA Microprep Kit for all other samples.

The investigation overall reported the following: A correlation was observed between TCR oligoclonality and proviral oligoclonality within the same sorted populations. Only a small number of individuals took part in the study, and the range of antigens tested was limited. Because the TCR analyses were done in bulk, restricting them to just the rare CMV-responding cells that actually carried HIV-1 proviruses was not possible. Degenerate expanded CDR3beta sequences were enriched in antigen-responding cells, suggesting convergent selection of CD4+ responses to CMV and Gag. Significantly lower TCRbeta richness was observed in CMV- and Gag-responding cells than in anti-CD3/anti-CD28-responding cells, and higher oligoclonality was observed in CMV-responding cells than in CD3/CD28-stimulated and Gag-responding cells.

This receptor was taken from an adult with HIV. The donor label of this sample is uncertain. The sequence links TRBV19 to TRBJ1-6; 8 of the junction bases match TRBD1. The sample here was cultured CD4+ T cells from PBMCs, taken from a patient who received antiretroviral therapy. What this sample's cell subset or site label stands for: CD40L-CD69- CD45RO-high memory CD4 T cells not responding to Gag peptides. The CDR3 region has the sequence CASSTGQENSPLHF. The nucleotide sequence is TGTGCCAGTAGCACGGGACAGGAGAATTCACCCCTCCACTTT.